A single sample is the source of the 11 T cell receptor beta chains below, sequenced in a study of control samples from healthy donors and cancer patients. The method was immunoSEQ multiplex PCR; TCRdb's version includes in-frame clones alone and lacks a portion of them. Seen in this sample are under 200,000 clones; the ten most common clones hold under 2.5%. The sample consisted of blood. The receptors stem from a young woman in good health.

The chain carries TRBV7-6 and TRBJ2-6; D not resolved. Per the germline V gene, CDR1 is SGHVS and CDR2 is FNYEAQ. V was pared by 4 bases and J by 2 bases, with 6 bases between. The CDR3 loop spans 14 amino acids. CDR3 DNA sequence: TGTGCCAGCAGCTCAAGCGCTGGGGCCAACGTCCTGACTTTC. This translates into CASSSSAGANVLTF.

The chain recombines TRBV19 with TRBJ2-7; possible D gene TRBD1, 5 bases. CDR1 LNHDA and CDR2 SQIVND come from the germline V gene (reference sequence). Trimming left V 3 bases short and J 5 bases short, with 17 bases between. The CDR3 is 15 amino acids. The chain's CDR3 is CASSISGLTTDEQYF. CDR3 coding DNA: TGTGCCAGTAGTATCTCAGGGCTGACCACTGACGAGCAGTACTTC.

J is TRBJ1-5 and V is TRBV21-1; TRBD1 reflects the table's D call only, with no check against the DNA. TRBV21-1 is given as a pseudogene. This CDR3 is 18 amino acids long. The chain's CDR3 is CASSPRDTIRGGNQPQHF. CDR3 nucleotide sequence: TGTGCCAGCAGCCCGAGGGACACCATCAGAGGAGGCAATCAGCCCCAGCATTTT.

Written as DNA, the CDR3 is TGTGCCACCACCTTTTCAACACGGGGGCCGAATCAGCCCCAGCATTTT. It translates to CATTFSTRGPNQPQHF. This chain joins TRBV19 and TRBJ1-5; D is perhaps TRBD1 (6 bases). The germline CDR1 and CDR2 sequences are LNHDA and SQIVND (reference sequence). V gave up 10 bases and J gave up 4 bases, with 23 bases separating them. The CDR3 is 16 residues long.

For the CDR3, the DNA is TGTGCCAGCTCACCAGGAGGGGGCAATGAGCAGTTCTTC. Translated: CASSPGGGNEQFF. The rearrangement uses TRBV18 and TRBJ2-1, with D perhaps being TRBD1 or TRBD2 (6 bases each). Trimming left V 2 bases short and J 6 bases short, with 8 bases between. The CDR3 is made up of 13 amino acids. Germline values: CDR1 KGHSH, CDR2 LQKENI.

This chain joins TRBV4-2 and TRBJ2-7, with D perhaps given as TRBD1 or TRBD2 (5 bases each). CDR3 size: 16 residues. Germline values: CDR1 LGHNA, CDR2 YNFKEQ. The V and J ends lost 4 bases and 5 bases respectively, with 21 bases between them. The CDR3 is CASSRNRDLLTHEQYF. The CDR3, as DNA: TGTGCCAGCAGCCGAAACCGGGACCTCCTTACCCACGAGCAGTACTTC.

The chain recombines TRBV10-2 with TRBJ1-2; D is ambiguous. CDR1 is WSHSY and CDR2 is SAAADI in the germline V gene. This CDR3 is built from 14 residues. The ends were cut back, 6 bases at V and 4 bases at J, with 15 bases in the middle. CDR3 sequence (DNA): TGCGCCAGCAGCCTTCGTAGTGGGTCCTATGGCTACACCTTC. Translating it yields CASSLRSGSYGYTF.

The chain uses TRBV27 and TRBJ1-3; D remains ambiguous. Germline assignment: CDR1 MNHEY and CDR2 SMNVEV (reference sequence). The CDR3 spans 17 residues. V lost 10 bases, J lost 0 bases, and 22 bases lay in between. Here the CDR3 DNA reads TGTGCCATCTCCAGCCCCCCTTGGATTCACTCTGGAAACACCATATATTTT. It encodes CAISSPPWIHSGNTIYF.

The V call is TRBV10-3, the J call TRBJ1-2; possible D gene TRBD1, 5 bases. This CDR3 region has 14 residues. CDR1 is ENHRY, CDR2 SYGVKD, per germline. Trimming cost V 0 bases and J 8 bases, with 13 bases left between them. The CDR3 here is CAISESSGVWGYTF. The CDR3 DNA reads as TGTGCCATCAGTGAGTCGTCGGGGGTATGGGGCTACACCTTC.

This chain joins TRBV6-6 and TRBJ2-6, with D possibly matching TRBD2 (5 bases). The CDR3 sequence is 15 residues long. Trimming removed 5 bases at V and 0 bases at J, with 8 bases between. The V gene's germline CDR1 is MNHNY and CDR2 SVGAGI (reference sequence). The CDR3 coding sequence is TGTGCCAGCAGTACACGGGGCTCTGGGGCCAACGTCCTGACTTTC. Translation: CASSTRGSGANVLTF.

The chain couples TRBV7-8 to TRBJ1-5, with D perhaps matching TRBD1 (6 bases). Germline-derived CDR1 and CDR2 are SGHVS and FQNEAQ. Trimming shortened V by 1 base and J by 6 bases, and 13 bases separated the two germline ends. The CDR3 length is 15 residues. CDR3 loop: CASSLVGRGSQPQHF. CDR3 coding DNA: TGTGCCAGCAGCTTAGTAGGCAGGGGCTCTCAGCCCCAGCATTTT.